This T cell receptor (beta chain) was sequenced for a study of tumor-infiltrating lymphocytes in oesophageal squamous cell carcinoma. The CDR3 sequence is 16 residues long. CDR1 MNHEY and CDR2 SVGAGI come from the germline V gene. TCRdb re-called the PCR reads through MiXCR, storing one row per CDR3 protein. The data hold over 8,000 distinct CDR3 sequences, with 63% observed a single time. V usage is TRBV6-5 and J usage is TRBJ2-4; the D gene is possibly TRBD2 (6 bases). The end of the DNA aligns better with TRBJ2-1, so the J call may be wrong. This receptor was obtained from a female donor with esophageal squamous cell carcinoma. The sample consisted of esophageal tumor tissue. The CDR3 protein is CASSYSPVAAYNEQFF. The CDR3 DNA reads as TGTGCCAGCAGTTACTCCCCGGTAGCGGCCTACAATGAGCAGTTCTTC.